This TCR beta chain was recorded in a study of blood T cell repertoires in COVID-19 (dated by TCRdb to 2020 to 2021). Context from the whole study: Samples covering the acute and convalescent phases of COVID-19 were provided by collaborators in the United States, Italy and Spain. A freely available public database, intended as a resource for researchers studying the immune response to SARS-CoV-2, is where the repertoires were released. Deeply sampled blood TCRbeta repertoires from subjects exposed to, actively infected with, or recovered from COVID-19 were included in the dataset. The prospective study material was composed of cDNA or gDNA derived from T cells, B-cell-depleted T cells, or PBMCs. HLA class I and class II types, where available, came from metadata supplied by the sample provider rather than from assay-based typing. The samples were drawn from two sources: the first 160 participants of the ongoing ImmuneRACE study, and some 1,300 subjects contributed by 6 global collaborators. Sample metadata almost always included a de-identified subject ID, COVID-19 status, age in years and sex. Here is what the overall study found, with its caveats: How much clinical and demographic metadata was included differed by source and by participant, and the metadata was provided uncurated.

CDR1 and CDR2 are drawn from the germline V gene: SGHTA, FQGNSA. Trimming removed 5 bases from V and 5 bases from J; the gene matches leave 10 bases unexplained. Including cysteine and phenylalanine, the CDR3 has 16 amino acids. Just CDR3 DNA is preserved here, 48 bases in frame from base 1. The immunoSEQ Assay, a bias-controlled multiplex PCR, was used to amplify TCRbeta CDR3 regions from genomic DNA. As for how the authors treated the data: Within the assay, amplification of reference gene primers was used to estimate how many nucleated cells each sample contained. To quantify the absolute abundance of each unique TCRbeta CDR3 rearrangement, sequence reads were collapsed and filtered. For each sample, productive Simpson clonality was calculated as the square root of Simpson's diversity index over productive rearrangements. Sourced from immuneACCESS, this table was stored by TCRdb with only in-frame sequences that have V and J called. A share of the clones is absent; for the studies checked, an unresolved V gene accounts for under half, and the remainder has no known explanation. V and J calls and clone size are given by that table; D and trimming were obtained from the DNA. A total of under 200,000 clones appear in this sample, around 80% of them only once. Roughly 2.9% of the sample rests with the top ten.

The collaborating institutions used their own protocols to collect whole blood in K2EDTA tubes. Collaborator samples were shipped for TCRbeta analysis as frozen whole blood, isolated PBMCs, or DNA extracted from either sample type. Remarks on this clone: Its antigen is currently not known. No base quality information exists; no much larger clone differs at one position.

This sequence was found in a woman aged 55-75 years with acute or convalescent COVID-19. Material for sequencing was peripheral blood. This sequence uses TRBV7-2 and TRBJ2-5, and TRBD2 matches 11 of the central bases. The bases are TGTGCCAGCAGCACCCGTGGACTAGCGGGTGGGGAGACCCAGTACTTC. This encodes CASSTRGLAGGETQYF. Beyond the CDR3, the reference TRBV7-2 and TRBJ2-5 genes provide the residues; the full variable domain reads: GAGVSQSPSNKVTEKGKDVELRCDPISGHTALYWYRQSLGQGLEFLIYFQGNSAPDKSGLPSDRFSAERTGGSVSTLTIQRTQQEDSAVYLCASSTRGLAGGETQYFGPGTRLLVL.